A single sample gave rise to the 32 T cell receptor beta chains below, sequenced in a study of blood T cell repertoires in COVID-19. Only in-frame clones appear in the TCRdb table, and some are missing; sequencing was by immunoSEQ multiplex PCR. The sample comprises under 20,000 clones, roughly four fifths of which are singletons, and about 9.8% rests with the top ten. The specimen was peripheral blood. These receptor sequences come from a human donor in a cohort sampled during active COVID-19.

V is TRBV4-3 and J is TRBJ2-5, with a tentative D call TRBD2 (6 bases). Germline CDR1 and CDR2: LGHNA and YSLEER. This CDR3 spans 13 amino acids. Deletions cut 4 bases from V and 2 bases from J, with 8 bases between. CDR3 region: CASSPGLQETQYF. As DNA, the CDR3 is TGCGCCAGCAGCCCGGGACTGCAAGAGACCCAGTACTTC.

This clone has a handful of counts. The chain employs TRBV9 and TRBJ2-1, with a weak D call TRBD2 (5 bases). V was trimmed by 0 bases and J by 10 bases, leaving 14 bases between them. Germline lookup yields CDR1 SGDLS and CDR2 YYNGEE. This CDR3 contains 14 residues. The CDR3 DNA reads as TGTGCCAGCAGCGTAGGTAAAGGGAGAGGGGAGCAGTTCTTC. It encodes CASSVGKGRGEQFF.

V is TRBV28 and J is TRBJ2-3; D call uncertain. CDR1 and CDR2 (germline): MDHEN, SYDVKM. The V end was cut by 5 bases, the J end by 9 bases, with 18 bases between. The CDR3 has 14 residues. The CDR3 sequence: CASSPQDPLMTQYF. For the CDR3, the DNA is TGTGCCAGCAGTCCCCAGGATCCCCTTATGACGCAGTATTTT.

The V call is TRBV5-8, the J call TRBJ2-3, with 9 bases aligning to TRBD2. The trim removed 4 bases at V and 4 bases at J, leaving 10 bases unmatched. The CDR3 spans 16 residues. CDR1 and CDR2 (germline): SGHTS, YDEGEE. The CDR3 reads CASSPAGSGSADTQYF. The CDR3 nucleotides are TGTGCCAGCAGCCCGGCCGGTAGCGGGAGCGCAGATACGCAGTATTTT.

The chain employs TRBV6-6 and TRBJ1-1, with 8 positions matching TRBD1. The trim removed 7 bases at V and 0 bases at J, leaving 7 bases unmatched. Germline V CDR1 and CDR2: MNHNY, SVGAGI (reference sequence). The CDR3 is 15 residues long. CDR3 bases: TGTGCCAGCATCCTCGGACAGGGCATGAACACTGAAGCTTTCTTT. Protein sequence: CASILGQGMNTEAFF.

V usage is TRBV29-1 and J usage is TRBJ2-7, with D possibly TRBD1 on 5 matching bases. The V gene lost 0 bases and the J gene lost 3 bases, with 9 bases spanning the gap. This CDR3 is 13 amino acids long. Germline V gene lookup returns CDR1 SQVTM and CDR2 ANQGSEA. The CDR3 here is CSVEDPGIYEQYF. The CDR3 DNA follows: TGCAGCGTTGAAGATCCAGGGATCTACGAGCAGTACTTC.

The chain uses TRBV5-5 and TRBJ2-7; no clear D. CDR1 is SGHKS and CDR2 is YYEKEE in the germline V gene (reference sequence). Deletions cut 0 bases from V and 2 bases from J, with 12 bases between. CDR3 length: 15 residues. The CDR3 is CASSLVPGTPYEQYF. The CDR3 nucleotides read TGTGCCAGCAGCTTGGTGCCAGGTACTCCCTACGAGCAGTACTTC.

The chain joins TRBV6-2 or TRBV6-3 to TRBJ2-7; D is possibly TRBD2 (7 bases). Trimming left V 0 bases short and J 1 base short, with 16 bases between. The germline V gene encodes CDR1 MNHEY and CDR2 SVGEGT. This CDR3 contains 17 residues. The CDR3 loop reads CASSYSGASGTSYEQYF. CDR3 nucleotides: TGTGCCAGCAGTTACTCGGGGGCTAGCGGTACTTCCTACGAGCAGTACTTC.

The chain recombines TRBV3-1 (or the pseudogene TRBV3-2) with TRBJ2-2, with 14 bases identical to TRBD2. The germline V gene encodes CDR1 LGHDT and CDR2 YNNKEL (reference sequence). Trimming at V came to 2 bases and at J to 3 bases, leaving 11 bases not matched to a gene. The CDR3 is 20 residues long. CDR3: CASSQRRLAGGPSDTGELFF. CDR3 DNA: TGTGCCAGCAGCCAACGGAGACTAGCGGGGGGGCCGTCGGACACCGGGGAGCTGTTTTTT.

The chain couples TRBV11-3 to TRBJ2-1; the match to TRBD1 covers 9 bases. The CDR3 totals 17 residues. Germline values: CDR1 SGHNT, CDR2 YENEEA. V shed 5 bases, J shed 8 bases, and the junction held 16 bases outside the gene matches. CDR3 loop: CASSKAFGTGIFYEQFF. In DNA form, the CDR3 reads TGTGCCAGCAGCAAGGCGTTCGGGACAGGGATTTTTTATGAGCAGTTCTTC.

CDR3 protein: CASSDRDRGATDTQYF. CDR3 DNA sequence: TGTGCCAGCAGCGACCGGGACAGGGGAGCGACAGATACGCAGTATTTT. V gene TRBV9 combines with J gene TRBJ2-3, with 10 bases fitting TRBD1. From germline, CDR1 is SGDLS and CDR2 YYNGEE. The CDR3 has 16 residues. V lost 3 bases, J lost 3 bases, and 7 bases stayed unmatched.

The chain couples TRBV6-1 to TRBJ1-1; 7 bases align to TRBD1. Germline V lookup: CDR1 MNHNS, CDR2 SASEGT. J lost 4 bases, V lost 0 bases, and 5 bases had no gene match. The CDR3 totals 15 residues. The CDR3 DNA reads as TGTGCCAGCAGTGAAGCGGCGACAGGGATCACTGAAGCTTTCTTT. It specifies CASSEAATGITEAFF.

This clone was counted a single time. V and J are TRBV10-3 and TRBJ2-7; TRBD1 matches 8 bases. This CDR3 has 12 residues. Germline CDR1 ENHRY, CDR2 SYGVKD. J gave up 2 bases and V 10 bases, and 4 bases lay outside the gene matches. The CDR3 DNA reads TGTGCCAGCGGGACAGGAACCTACGAGCAGTACTTC. Translation gives CASGTGTYEQYF.

This clone appeared a few times. The chain employs TRBV6-5 and TRBJ1-2, with 8 bases identical to TRBD1. The CDR3 spans 13 residues. V lost 8 bases, J lost 0 bases, and 2 bases stayed unmatched. CDR1 and CDR2 (germline): MNHEY, SVGAGI. The CDR3 coding sequence is TGTGCCAGCCAGGGGGCGTCTAACTATGGCTACACCTTC. Amino acids: CASQGASNYGYTF.

The table lists this clone with a count of one. This chain uses TRBV24-1 with TRBJ2-2; weak D call: TRBD1 (5 bases). The germline gives CDR1 KGHDR, CDR2 SFDVKD. Trimming removed 10 bases at V and 0 bases at J, with 14 bases between. The CDR3 has 15 residues. The CDR3: CATQSAGTNTGELFF. CDR3 bases: TGTGCCACACAGTCGGCAGGGACGAACACCGGGGAGCTGTTTTTT.

The rearrangement joins TRBV29-1 to TRBJ2-3; 7 nucleotides agree with TRBD2. Germline CDR1 reads SQVTM; CDR2 reads ANQGSEA. The CDR3 loop spans 14 amino acids. Trimming removed 6 bases from V and 1 base from J; junction bases left unmatched: 7. The CDR3 loop is CSVGGWRGTDTQYF. The CDR3 nucleotides read TGCAGCGTGGGGGGGTGGAGAGGCACAGATACGCAGTATTTT.

The chain combines TRBV4-1 with TRBJ2-3, with 12 bases that match TRBD2. This CDR3 contains 18 residues. J lost 6 bases, V lost 1 base, and 11 bases had no gene match. Germline assignment: CDR1 MGHRA and CDR2 YSYEKL. CDR3 DNA: TGCGCCAGCAGCCAAGTCTTAGGGCTAGCGGGAGGGCCCGATACGCAGTATTTT. Translated: CASSQVLGLAGGPDTQYF.

This clone has just one count. This chain joins TRBV5-3 and TRBJ2-3; 8 bases align to TRBD2. TRBV5-3 is recorded as an ORF, its role being uncertain. The CDR3 sequence is 16 residues long. Trimming at V came to 4 bases and at J to 0 bases, leaving 7 bases not matched to a gene. As DNA, the CDR3 is TGTGCCAGAAGCCCAAGACTAGCGAATAGCACAGATACGCAGTATTTT. It encodes CARSPRLANSTDTQYF.

The chain is built from TRBV7-9 and TRBJ1-2; the match to TRBD1 covers 8 bases. V shed 4 bases, J shed 4 bases, and the junction held 20 bases outside the gene matches. Germline CDR1 SEHNR, CDR2 FQNEAQ (reference sequence). This CDR3 has 19 residues. As DNA, the CDR3 is TGTGCCAGCAGCTCCTCAGAGACAGGGGCCTCCTCCGGCGGCTATGGCTACACCTTC. This translates into CASSSSETGASSGGYGYTF.

This clone was found once. The V gene is TRBV7-2, the J gene TRBJ2-1; 8 bases agree with TRBD1. Germline V gene data show CDR1 as SGHTA and CDR2 as FQGNSA. This CDR3 comprises 15 residues. The V segment lost 2 bases and the J segment 7 bases; nucleotides outside the gene matches: 7. CDR3 sequence (DNA): TGTGCCAGCAGCTTACGGGGCAGGGGGCAAAATGAGCAGTTCTTC. It yields the protein CASSLRGRGQNEQFF.

This clone was seen once. The chain combines TRBV3-1 (or the pseudogene TRBV3-2) with TRBJ1-6; weak D call: TRBD1 (5 bases). Trimming shortened V by 2 bases and J by 7 bases, and 15 bases separated the two germline ends. The CDR3 length is 16 residues. Germline V CDR1 and CDR2: LGHDT, YNNKEL (reference sequence). CDR3 protein: CASSQPLQVGNSPLHF. The CDR3 coding sequence is TGTGCCAGCAGCCAACCCCTACAGGTTGGGAATTCACCCCTCCACTTT.

The gene calls are TRBV28 and TRBJ2-2; 7 bases are shared with TRBD1. The length of the CDR3 is 15 residues. Per germline, CDR1 MDHEN and CDR2 SYDVKM. Unmatched junction bases numbered 5, after V lost 2 bases and J lost 5 bases. CDR3 loop: CASSLAAQGTGELFF. The CDR3 DNA follows: TGTGCCAGCAGTTTAGCCGCACAGGGGACCGGGGAGCTGTTTTTT. Supplemented by reference TRBV28 and TRBJ2-2, the full variable domain reads DVKVTQSSRYLVKRTGEKVFLECVQDMDHENMFWYRQDPGLGLRLIYFSYDVKMKEKGDIPEGYSVSREKKERFSLILESASTNQTSMYLCASSLAAQGTGELFFGEGSRLTVL.

This clone is labeled as medium-sized. This sequence joins TRBV6-5 and TRBJ1-5, with a possible D match to TRBD1 (5 bases). The germline V and J ends were trimmed by 6 bases and 3 bases, with 12 bases remaining between them. The CDR3 is 14 amino acids. Per germline, CDR1 MNHEY and CDR2 SVGAGI. The CDR3 DNA reads as TGTGCCAGCAGCCAGGGCTGGGACAATCAGCCCCAGCATTTT. Translating it yields CASSQGWDNQPQHF.

This clone showed up just once. V and J are TRBV9 and TRBJ2-3; 10 bases map to TRBD2. Trimming at V came to 0 bases and at J to 4 bases, leaving 5 bases not matched to a gene. Germline CDR1 SGDLS, CDR2 YYNGEE. CDR3 length: 16 residues. DNA for the CDR3: TGTGCCAGCAGCGTAGGGATAGCGGGAGGCGCAGATACGCAGTATTTT. The encoded protein is CASSVGIAGGADTQYF.

This clone showed up just once. This chain connects TRBV10-3 to TRBJ2-2, with 11 bases lining up with TRBD2. From germline, CDR1 is ENHRY and CDR2 SYGVKD. The CDR3 sequence is 16 residues long. The V and J ends lost 6 bases and 12 bases, in that order; junction bases with no gene match: 15. The CDR3 DNA is TGTGCCATCAGGGACGATACTAGCGGGAGTCTTGGGAAGCTGTTTTTT. Translation gives CAIRDDTSGSLGKLFF.

The V call is TRBV27, the J call TRBJ1-6; D gene uncertain. V was trimmed by 3 bases and J by 0 bases, leaving 9 bases between them. The CDR3 covers 16 residues. The germline V gene encodes CDR1 MNHEY and CDR2 SMNVEV (reference sequence). The CDR3 spells CASSFIGSSYNSPLHF. The CDR3 coding sequence is TGTGCCAGCAGTTTTATCGGGAGCTCCTATAATTCACCCCTCCACTTT.

The V and J genes are TRBV4-2 and TRBJ2-2; perhaps TRBD1 as D (7 bases). The CDR3 consists of 16 residues. V gave up 1 base and J gave up 5 bases, with 14 bases separating them. CDR1 and CDR2 (germline): LGHNA, YNFKEQ. CDR3 loop: CASSQVPGGRTGELFF. Written as DNA, the CDR3 is TGTGCCAGCAGCCAAGTCCCAGGGGGGAGAACCGGGGAGCTGTTTTTT.

The J gene is TRBJ1-1, the V gene TRBV7-2, with D uncertain. Germline V lookup: CDR1 SGHTA, CDR2 FQGNSA. The V and J ends lost 1 base and 11 bases respectively, with 14 bases between them. The CDR3 runs to 13 residues. In nucleotides, the CDR3 is TGTGCCAGCAGCTTAGACGGAGGGAGAGACGCTTTCTTT. It is translated as CASSLDGGRDAFF.

The chain joins TRBV25-1 to TRBJ2-2; 8 bases match TRBD1. The J segment lost 15 bases and the V segment lost 3 bases, leaving 12 bases of the junction unmatched. Per germline, CDR1 MGHDK and CDR2 SYGVNS. CDR3 length: 14 residues. The CDR3 spells CASSDRQGWEELFF. The CDR3 nucleotides read TGTGCCAGCAGTGACCGACAGGGGTGGGAAGAGTTGTTTTTT.

CDR3 bases: TGTGCCAGCAGCCGTCCCGGGACAGGGGGCGGGTCAGATACGCAGTATTTT. Its translation: CASSRPGTGGGSDTQYF. The V gene is TRBV7-2, the J gene TRBJ2-3; TRBD1 aligns across 12 bases. After removal of 5 bases from V and 4 bases from J, the junction contained 10 bases not matched to a gene. Germline V gene lookup returns CDR1 SGHTA and CDR2 FQGNSA. CDR3 length: 17 residues.

The chain carries TRBV7-2 and TRBJ1-2, with D tentatively TRBD1 (5 bases). This CDR3 spans 13 amino acids. V lost 3 bases and J 6 bases, leaving 11 bases between the germline ends. Germline values: CDR1 SGHTA, CDR2 FQGNSA. This chain's CDR3 is CASSFGRGDGYTF. CDR3 bases: TGTGCCAGCAGCTTCGGAAGGGGTGATGGCTACACCTTC. The full variable domain, in which reference TRBV7-2 and TRBJ1-2 provide the parts outside the CDR3, is GAGVSQSPSNKVTEKGKDVELRCDPISGHTALYWYRQSLGQGLEFLIYFQGNSAPDKSGLPSDRFSAERTGGSVSTLTIQRTQQEDSAVYLCASSFGRGDGYTFGSGTRLTVV.

The chain uses TRBV18 and TRBJ2-3; D is unclear. Germline loops: CDR1 KGHSH, CDR2 LQKENI. Trimming took 1 base from V and 1 from J, leaving 6 bases between them. The CDR3 contains 14 residues. The chain's CDR3 is CASSPLRGTDTQYF. The CDR3 coding sequence is TGTGCCAGCTCACCACTCCGGGGCACAGATACGCAGTATTTT. Complete variable domain (other parts from reference TRBV18 and TRBJ2-3): NAGVMQNPRHLVRRRGQEARLRCSPMKGHSHVYWYRQLPEEGLKFMVYLQKENIIDESGMPKERFSAEFPKEGPSILRIQQVVRGDSAAYFCASSPLRGTDTQYFGPGTRLTVL.